These T cell receptor beta chains were read from a single sample in a study of T cell repertoires in cytomegalovirus infection. These receptors have no identified antigens. TCRdb recomputed calls from the reads with MiXCR, one row per CDR3 protein. The data contain 900,000 to 950,000 distinct CDR3 sequences, roughly 30% of them singletons. This specimen consisted of cultured CD8+ T cells from PBMCs, obtained from culture after CMV antigen stimulation. The receptors stem from a human donor in good health (CMV status not recorded). Some clones in this sample may be carry-over from other donors' samples. Each CDR3 is given with its conserved first and last residue. D genes are given only for firm matches. A row's size may be missing; if present it is once, few, many or a size class.

j_gene	v_gene	d_gene	abundance	CDR3nt	CDR3aa
TRBJ2-6	TRBV9	TRBD1	NA	TGTGCCAGCAGCACTCGGACAGGGGGCACCTCTGGGGCCAACGTCCTGACTTTC	CASSTRTGGTSGANVLTF
TRBJ2-2	TRBV18	NA	once	TGTGCCAGCCCCCTGAAGGGGGAGAACGGGGAGCTGTTTTTT	CASPLKGENGELFF
TRBJ1-2	TRBV4-3	TRBD1	NA	TGCGCCAGCAACCAGGGCACAGGGGCCTATGGCTACACCTTC	CASNQGTGAYGYTF
TRBJ2-2	TRBV20-1	NA	NA	TGCAGTGCTAGAGATTGGAGGCAGGGGACGGCCGGGGAGCTGTTTTTT	CSARDWRQGTAGELFF
TRBJ1-5	TRBV15	NA	NA	TGTGCCACCAGCAGAGGGCGACAGCCAAATCAGCCCCAGCATTTT	CATSRGRQPNQPQHF
TRBJ2-7	TRBV4-1	NA	NA	TGCGCCAGCAGCTTGGACGTTAGTTCCTACGAGCAGTACTTC	CASSLDVSSYEQYF
TRBJ1-1	TRBV3-1	TRBD1	NA	TGTGCCAGCAGCCCGTACCCGACAGGGGGCCCTGAAGCTTTCTTT	CASSPYPTGGPEAFF
TRBJ1-6	TRBV6-5	NA	NA	TGTGCCAGCAGTTACCTCGTCGAACCGGGTTCACCCCTCCACTTT	CASSYLVEPGSPLHF
TRBJ2-1	TRBV9	NA	few	TGTGCCAGCACCCGGGGGGCCGGCGCCTACAATGAGCAGTTCTTC	CASTRGAGAYNEQFF
TRBJ1-2	TRBV7-2	NA	few	TGTGCCAGCAGTAAGCCCGGTTGGACAGAGTATGGCTACACCTTC	CASSKPGWTEYGYTF
TRBJ2-3	TRBV6-1	TRBD2	NA	TGTGCCAGCAGTGAATGGGCTAGCGGGGTGGTAGATACGCAGTATTTT	CASSEWASGVVDTQYF
TRBJ2-7	TRBV5-1	NA	many	TGTGCCAGCAGCTTAGATCTCTACGAGCAGTACTTC	CASSLDLYEQYF
TRBJ1-1	TRBV7-2	TRBD1	NA	TGTGCCAGCAGCTCCTGGACAGGAGGGTCTGAAGCTTTCTTT	CASSSWTGGSEAFF
TRBJ1-2	TRBV6-5	NA	few	TGTGCCATATGGCGTCTCAGATATGGCTACACCTTC	CAIWRLRYGYTF
TRBJ2-1	TRBV2	TRBD2	few	TGTGCCAGCAGTGACCCGGGACTAGCGGGCAATGAGCAGTTCTTC	CASSDPGLAGNEQFF
TRBJ2-1	TRBV2	NA	NA	TGTGCCAGCAGTGAGAGAGGGACTTTGAATGAGCAGTTCTTC	CASSERGTLNEQFF
TRBJ1-2	TRBV9	NA	once	TGTGCCAGCAGCCTACCTGCGAGTAACTATGGCTACACCTTC	CASSLPASNYGYTF
TRBJ2-1	TRBV6-1	TRBD2	NA	TGTGCCAGCAGTGATAGGCGGGGGGACCCCCAGGATGAGCAGTTCTTC	CASSDRRGDPQDEQFF
TRBJ1-5	TRBV6-1	TRBD1	NA	TGTGTCAGCAGCCTCCGGGACAGGGGCAATCAGCCCCAGCATTTT	CVSSLRDRGNQPQHF
TRBJ2-7	TRBV7-8	NA	few	TGTGCCAGCACCGGCGGAACTACAGGGTACGAGCAGTACTTC	CASTGGTTGYEQYF
TRBJ1-1	TRBV27	NA	NA	TGTGCCAGCATCCAGACCAAGATGCGCACTGAAGCTTTCTTT	CASIQTKMRTEAFF
TRBJ1-5	TRBV6-6	TRBD1	NA	TGTGCCAGCAGTTACTCGACGGCAGGGGGTTCGAATCAGCCCCAGCATTTT	CASSYSTAGGSNQPQHF
TRBJ2-1	TRBV6-1	TRBD1	NA	TGTGCCAGCAGTGAATTGACAGGAGACAGGGCCGTCCTCAATGAGCAGTTCTTC	CASSELTGDRAVLNEQFF
TRBJ2-7	TRBV5-6	NA	many	TGTGCCAGCAGCGAGCCTTTGACACCCCCCTACGAGCAGTACTTC	CASSEPLTPPYEQYF
TRBJ2-1	TRBV7-6	NA	NA	TGTGCCAGCAGCTTTATGGCAGACTCCTACAATGAGCAGTTCTTC	CASSFMADSYNEQFF
TRBJ2-1	TRBV19	TRBD1	few	TGTGCCAGTACCCTGGCAGGGGGCAATGAGCAGTTCTTC	CASTLAGGNEQFF
TRBJ1-1	TRBV27	NA	NA	TGTGCCAGCAGTCTTCTACCAGGCCCGGTGGGGACTGAAGCTTTCTTT	CASSLLPGPVGTEAFF
TRBJ1-3	TRBV10-3	NA	few	TGTGCCATCAGGAAGGAAGGCTCTGGAAACACCATATATTTT	CAIRKEGSGNTIYF
TRBJ1-6	TRBV27	TRBD1	few	TGTGCCAGCAGTTTAAGGGGGCCCTATAATTCACCCCTCCACTTT	CASSLRGPYNSPLHF
TRBJ2-3	TRBV4-1	NA	NA	TGCGCCAGCAGCCAGATCGACCTGGGCGATATAACAGATACGCAGTATTTT	CASSQIDLGDITDTQYF
TRBJ1-2	TRBV7-9	NA	NA	TGTGCCAGCAGCTCGGCGGGACACCCCTATGGCTACACCTTC	CASSSAGHPYGYTF
TRBJ1-6	TRBV6-6	NA	few	TGTGCCAGCAGTTACCCCCGGGACATCCATAATTCACCCCTCCACTTT	CASSYPRDIHNSPLHF
TRBJ2-1	TRBV7-2	NA	many	TGTGCCAGCAGCTTAGGGAACGTGGTGGCCAGGAACAATGAGCAGTTCTTC	CASSLGNVVARNNEQFF
TRBJ2-1	TRBV4-1	NA	NA	TGCGCCAGCAGCCAAGCAGGGGATGAGCAGTTCTTC	CASSQAGDEQFF
TRBJ1-2	TRBV29-1	NA	NA	TGCAGCGTTCCGGCAGGGGATGGCTACACCTTC	CSVPAGDGYTF
TRBJ2-3	TRBV5-1	TRBD1	NA	TGCGCCAGCAGCTTGGGACAGGGGGGCGTAGATACGCAGTATTTT	CASSLGQGGVDTQYF
TRBJ2-3	TRBV9	NA	NA	TGTGCCAGCAGCCGGCGGGGGCGTGACACAGATACGCAGTATTTT	CASSRRGRDTDTQYF
TRBJ2-1	TRBV7-9	TRBD1	few	TGTGCCAGCAACAATACAGGGGCATTCTACAATGAGCAGTTCTTC	CASNNTGAFYNEQFF
TRBJ1-6	TRBV2	NA	few	TGTGCCAGCAGTGGACCGGGGACGCAATATAATTCACCCCTCCACTTT	CASSGPGTQYNSPLHF
TRBJ2-1	TRBV4-1	NA	many	TGCGCCAGCAGCCAAGGGTCTTGGACGCAATACAATGAGCAGTTCTTC	CASSQGSWTQYNEQFF
TRBJ1-4	TRBV6-1	NA	NA	TGTGCCAGCAGTGGATCAACAGGGCCTGCAACTAATGAAAAACTGTTTTTT	CASSGSTGPATNEKLFF
TRBJ1-1	TRBV15	NA	many	TGTGCCACCAGCATTGACGGGCAGGAAGCTTTCTTT	CATSIDGQEAFF
TRBJ2-1	TRBV7-9	NA	few	TGTGCCAGCAGCTTTCACCAGGGGGGTCTAAACAATGAGCAGTTCTTC	CASSFHQGGLNNEQFF
TRBJ1-1	TRBV12-5	NA	NA	TGTGCTAGTGGTTTGCCCCGGGGCCTTGAAGCTTTCTTT	CASGLPRGLEAFF
TRBJ2-3	TRBV9	TRBD2	NA	TGTGCCAGCACCACGGGGGGGTCCCCCACAGATACGCAGTATTTT	CASTTGGSPTDTQYF